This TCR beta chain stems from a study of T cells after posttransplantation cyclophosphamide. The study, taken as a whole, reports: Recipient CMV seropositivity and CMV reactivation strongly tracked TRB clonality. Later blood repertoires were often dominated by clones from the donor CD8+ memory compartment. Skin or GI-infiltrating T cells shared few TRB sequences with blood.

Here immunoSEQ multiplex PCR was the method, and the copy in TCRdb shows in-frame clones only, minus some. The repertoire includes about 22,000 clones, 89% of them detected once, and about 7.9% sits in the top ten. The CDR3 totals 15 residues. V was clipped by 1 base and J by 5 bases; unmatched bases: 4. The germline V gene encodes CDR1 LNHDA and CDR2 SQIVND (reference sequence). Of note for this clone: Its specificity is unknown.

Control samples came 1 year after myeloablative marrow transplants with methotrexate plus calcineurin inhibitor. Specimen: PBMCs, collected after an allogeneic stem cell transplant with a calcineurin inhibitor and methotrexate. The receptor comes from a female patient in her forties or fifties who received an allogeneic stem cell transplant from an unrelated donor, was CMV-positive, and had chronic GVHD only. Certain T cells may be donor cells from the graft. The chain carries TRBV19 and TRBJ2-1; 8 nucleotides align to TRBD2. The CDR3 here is CASSIGSGGDNEQFF. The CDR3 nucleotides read TGTGCCAGTAGTATAGGGAGCGGGGGAGACAATGAGCAGTTCTTC.